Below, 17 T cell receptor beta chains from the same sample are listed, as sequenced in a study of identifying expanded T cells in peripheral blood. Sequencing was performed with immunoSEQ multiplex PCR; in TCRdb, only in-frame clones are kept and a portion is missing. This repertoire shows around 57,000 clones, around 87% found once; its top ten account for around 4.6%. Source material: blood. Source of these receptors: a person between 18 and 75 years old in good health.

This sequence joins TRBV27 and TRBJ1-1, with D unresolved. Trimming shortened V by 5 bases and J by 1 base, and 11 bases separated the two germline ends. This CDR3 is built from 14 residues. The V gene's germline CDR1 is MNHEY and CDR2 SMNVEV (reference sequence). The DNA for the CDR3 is TGTGCCAGCAGTCCGGGAGGTGGGAACACTGAAGCTTTCTTT. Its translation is CASSPGGGNTEAFF.

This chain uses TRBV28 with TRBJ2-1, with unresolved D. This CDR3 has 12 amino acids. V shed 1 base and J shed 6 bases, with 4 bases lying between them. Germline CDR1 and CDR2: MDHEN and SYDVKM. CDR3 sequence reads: CASSLYGNEQFF. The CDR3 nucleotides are TGTGCCAGCAGTTTATATGGCAATGAGCAGTTCTTC.

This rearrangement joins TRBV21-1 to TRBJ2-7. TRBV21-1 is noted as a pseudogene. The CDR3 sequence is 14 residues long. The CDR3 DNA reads TGTGCCAGCAGCAAGTGGATTCTCTCCTACGAGCAGTACTTC. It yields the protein CASSKWILSYEQYF.

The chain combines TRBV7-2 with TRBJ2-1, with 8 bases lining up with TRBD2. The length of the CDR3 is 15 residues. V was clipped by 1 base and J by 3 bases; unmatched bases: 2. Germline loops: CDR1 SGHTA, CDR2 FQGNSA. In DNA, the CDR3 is TGTGCCAGCAGCTTAGGGAGCGGGAGCTACAATGAGCAGTTCTTC. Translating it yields CASSLGSGSYNEQFF.

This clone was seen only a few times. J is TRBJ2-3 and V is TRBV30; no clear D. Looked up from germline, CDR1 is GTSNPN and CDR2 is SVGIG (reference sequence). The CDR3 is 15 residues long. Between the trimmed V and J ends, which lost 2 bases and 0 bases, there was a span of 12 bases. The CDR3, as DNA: TGTGCCTGGAGTCCCCCCCTGCGGAGCACAGATACGCAGTATTTT. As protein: CAWSPPLRSTDTQYF.

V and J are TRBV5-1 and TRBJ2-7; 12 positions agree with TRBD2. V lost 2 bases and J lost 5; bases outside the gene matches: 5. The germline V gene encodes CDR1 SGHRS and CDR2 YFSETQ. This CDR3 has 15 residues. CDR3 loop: CASSFLAGGPDEQYF. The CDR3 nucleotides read TGCGCCAGCAGCTTCCTAGCGGGAGGGCCCGACGAGCAGTACTTC.

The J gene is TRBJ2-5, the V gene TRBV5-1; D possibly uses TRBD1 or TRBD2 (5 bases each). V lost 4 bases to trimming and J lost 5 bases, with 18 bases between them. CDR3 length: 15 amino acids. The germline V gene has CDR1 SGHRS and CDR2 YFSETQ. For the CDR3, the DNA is TGCGCCAGCAGCGTGCGTTTTCAGGGCGGGGAGACCCAGTACTTC. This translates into CASSVRFQGGETQYF.

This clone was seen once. Here the CDR3 DNA reads TGTGCCAGCAGTTTCCCCGGGTTTGCTGCTTTCTTT. Translation: CASSFPGFAAFF. The chain couples TRBV27 to TRBJ1-1; D ambiguous. The CDR3 consists of 12 residues. Germline loops: CDR1 MNHEY, CDR2 SMNVEV (reference sequence). Trimming shortened V by 3 bases and J by 11 bases, and 13 bases separated the two germline ends.

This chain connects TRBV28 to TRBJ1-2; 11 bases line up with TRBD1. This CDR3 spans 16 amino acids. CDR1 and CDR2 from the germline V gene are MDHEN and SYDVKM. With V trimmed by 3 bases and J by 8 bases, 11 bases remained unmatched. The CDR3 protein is CASSFETGTGGGGYTF. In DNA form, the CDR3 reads TGTGCCAGCAGTTTCGAAACTGGGACAGGGGGTGGAGGCTACACCTTC.

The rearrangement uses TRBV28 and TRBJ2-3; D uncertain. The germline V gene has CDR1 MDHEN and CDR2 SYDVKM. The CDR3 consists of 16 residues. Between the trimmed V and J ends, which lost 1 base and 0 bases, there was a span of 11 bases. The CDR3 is CASSLYLTLSTDTQYF. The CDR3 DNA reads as TGTGCCAGCAGTTTATATCTAACACTAAGCACAGATACGCAGTATTTT.

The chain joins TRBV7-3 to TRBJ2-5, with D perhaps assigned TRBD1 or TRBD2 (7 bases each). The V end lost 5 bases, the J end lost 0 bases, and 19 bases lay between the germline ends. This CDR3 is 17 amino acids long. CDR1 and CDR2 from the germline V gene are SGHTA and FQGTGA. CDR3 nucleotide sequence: TGTGCCAGCAGCCCCCGGGGAGGGGGCTTGTACCAAGAGACCCAGTACTTC. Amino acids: CASSPRGGGLYQETQYF. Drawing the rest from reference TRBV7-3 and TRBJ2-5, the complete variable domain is GAGVSQTPSNKVTEKGKYVELRCDPISGHTALYWYRQSLGQGPEFLIYFQGTGAADDSGLPNDRFFAVRPEGSVSTLKIQRTERGDSAVYLCASSPRGGGLYQETQYFGPGTRLLVL.

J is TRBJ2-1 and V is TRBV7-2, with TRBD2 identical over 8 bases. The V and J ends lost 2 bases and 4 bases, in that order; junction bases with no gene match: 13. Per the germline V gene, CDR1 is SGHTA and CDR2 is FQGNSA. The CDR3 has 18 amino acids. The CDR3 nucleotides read TGTGCCAGCAGCTTATCACCTCTTGGCGGGGGGTTTTACAATGAGCAGTTCTTC. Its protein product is CASSLSPLGGGFYNEQFF.

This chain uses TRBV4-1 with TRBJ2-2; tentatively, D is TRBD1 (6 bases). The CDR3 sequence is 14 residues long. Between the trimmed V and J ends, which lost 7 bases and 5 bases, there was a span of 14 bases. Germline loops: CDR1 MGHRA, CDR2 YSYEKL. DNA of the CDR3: TGCGCCAGCACACCGGACAGCGTTACCGGGGAGCTGTTTTTT. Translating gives CASTPDSVTGELFF.

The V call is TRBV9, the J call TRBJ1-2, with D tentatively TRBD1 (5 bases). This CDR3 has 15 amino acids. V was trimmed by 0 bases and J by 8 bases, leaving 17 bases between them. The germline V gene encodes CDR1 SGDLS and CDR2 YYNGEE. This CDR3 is CASSVAPGTGRGYTF. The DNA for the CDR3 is TGTGCCAGCAGCGTAGCTCCAGGGACCGGCAGGGGCTACACCTTC. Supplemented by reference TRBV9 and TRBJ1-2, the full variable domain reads DSGVTQTPKHLITATGQRVTLRCSPRSGDLSVYWYQQSLDQGLQFLIQYYNGEERAKGNILERFSAQQFPDLHSELNLSSLELGDSALYFCASSVAPGTGRGYTFGSGTRLTVV.

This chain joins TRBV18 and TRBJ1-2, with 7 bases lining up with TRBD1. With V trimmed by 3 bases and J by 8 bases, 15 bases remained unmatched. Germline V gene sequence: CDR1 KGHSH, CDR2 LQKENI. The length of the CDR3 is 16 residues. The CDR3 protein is CASSPLATGEGNGYTF. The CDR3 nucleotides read TGTGCCAGCTCACCTCTCGCCACAGGGGAGGGAAACGGCTACACCTTC.

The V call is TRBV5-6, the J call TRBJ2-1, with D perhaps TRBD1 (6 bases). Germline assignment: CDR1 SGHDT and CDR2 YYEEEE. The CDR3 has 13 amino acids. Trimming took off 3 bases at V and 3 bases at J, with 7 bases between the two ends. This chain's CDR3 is CASSSTGYNEQFF. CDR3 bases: TGTGCCAGCAGCTCGACAGGCTACAATGAGCAGTTCTTC.

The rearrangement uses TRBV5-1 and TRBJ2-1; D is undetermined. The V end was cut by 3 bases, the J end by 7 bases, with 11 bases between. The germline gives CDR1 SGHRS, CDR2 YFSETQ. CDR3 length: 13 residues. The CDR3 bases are TGCGCCAGCAGCTACCTATATGGGAATGAGCAGTTCTTC. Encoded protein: CASSYLYGNEQFF.